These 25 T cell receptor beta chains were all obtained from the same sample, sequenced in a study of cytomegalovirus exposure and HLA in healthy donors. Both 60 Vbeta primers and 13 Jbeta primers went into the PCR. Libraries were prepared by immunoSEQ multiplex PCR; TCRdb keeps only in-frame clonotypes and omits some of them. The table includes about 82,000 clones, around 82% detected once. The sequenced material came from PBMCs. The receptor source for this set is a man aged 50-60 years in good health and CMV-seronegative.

CDR3 loop: CASSIGGLATEAFF. CDR3 in DNA: TGTGCCAGTAGTATAGGAGGGCTGGCCACTGAAGCTTTCTTT. The rearrangement joins TRBV19 to TRBJ1-1; D gene uncertain. CDR1 and CDR2 from the germline V gene are LNHDA and SQIVND (reference sequence). This CDR3 is 14 amino acids long. The V end was cut by 1 base, the J end by 4 bases, with 10 bases between.

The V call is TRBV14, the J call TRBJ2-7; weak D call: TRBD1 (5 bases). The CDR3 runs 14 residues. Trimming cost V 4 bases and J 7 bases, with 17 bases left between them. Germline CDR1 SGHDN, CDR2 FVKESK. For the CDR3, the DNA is TGTGCCAGCAGCCCCGGACAACAATTACGAGAGCAGTACTTC. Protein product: CASSPGQQLREQYF.

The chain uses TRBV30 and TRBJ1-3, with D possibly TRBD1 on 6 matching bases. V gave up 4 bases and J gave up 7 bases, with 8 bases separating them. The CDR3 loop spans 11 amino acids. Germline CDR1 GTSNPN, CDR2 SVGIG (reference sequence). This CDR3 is CAWNQGNTIYF. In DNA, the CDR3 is TGTGCCTGGAATCAGGGGAACACCATATATTTT.

The CDR3 region has the DNA TGTGCCAGCACCATATCCACAGGGGCTCGCGAGCAGTACTTC. It encodes CASTISTGAREQYF. The J gene is TRBJ2-7, the V gene TRBV27; 7 bases match TRBD1. The V gene's germline CDR1 is MNHEY and CDR2 SMNVEV (reference sequence). The CDR3 contains 14 residues. With 7 bases clipped from V and 6 bases from J, the junction kept 12 bases outside the gene matches.

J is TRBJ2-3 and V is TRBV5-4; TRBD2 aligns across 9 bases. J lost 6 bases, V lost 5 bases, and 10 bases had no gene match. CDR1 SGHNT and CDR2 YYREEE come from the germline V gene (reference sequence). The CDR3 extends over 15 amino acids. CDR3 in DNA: TGTGCCAGCAGTACCGGGACTAGCAGGAGCGATACGCAGTATTTT. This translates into CASSTGTSRSDTQYF.

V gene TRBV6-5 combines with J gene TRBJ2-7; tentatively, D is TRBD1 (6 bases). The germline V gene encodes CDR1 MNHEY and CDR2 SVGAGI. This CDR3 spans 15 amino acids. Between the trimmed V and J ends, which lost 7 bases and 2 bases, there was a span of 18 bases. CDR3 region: CASKLSGEPTYEQYF. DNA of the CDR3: TGTGCCAGCAAGCTCTCAGGGGAACCCACCTACGAGCAGTACTTC.

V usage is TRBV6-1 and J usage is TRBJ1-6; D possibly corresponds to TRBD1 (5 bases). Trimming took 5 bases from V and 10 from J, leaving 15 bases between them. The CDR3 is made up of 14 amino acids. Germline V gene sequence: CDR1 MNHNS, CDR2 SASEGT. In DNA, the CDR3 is TGTGCCAGCAGTCCTACGGGGGTTCACTCACCCCTCCACTTT. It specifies CASSPTGVHSPLHF.

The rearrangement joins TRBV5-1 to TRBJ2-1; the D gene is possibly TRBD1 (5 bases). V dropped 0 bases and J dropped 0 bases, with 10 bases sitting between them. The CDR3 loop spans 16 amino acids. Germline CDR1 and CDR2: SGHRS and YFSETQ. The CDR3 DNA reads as TGCGCCAGCAGCTTGGGGACATACAGCTCCTACAATGAGCAGTTCTTC. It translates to CASSLGTYSSYNEQFF.

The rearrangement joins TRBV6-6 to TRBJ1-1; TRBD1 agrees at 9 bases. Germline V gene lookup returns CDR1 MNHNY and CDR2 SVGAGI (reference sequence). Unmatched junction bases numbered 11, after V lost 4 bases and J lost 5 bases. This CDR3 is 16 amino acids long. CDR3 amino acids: CASSSGTGRGKTEAFF. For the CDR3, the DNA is TGTGCCAGCAGTTCTGGGACAGGGAGGGGGAAAACTGAAGCTTTCTTT.

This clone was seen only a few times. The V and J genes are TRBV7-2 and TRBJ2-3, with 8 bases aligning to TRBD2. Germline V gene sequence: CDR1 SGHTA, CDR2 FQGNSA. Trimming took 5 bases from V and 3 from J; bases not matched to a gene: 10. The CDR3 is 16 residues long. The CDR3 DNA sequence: TGTGCCAGCAGCCCGTTTTCGGGGGGGCGGACAGATACGCAGTATTTT. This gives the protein CASSPFSGGRTDTQYF.

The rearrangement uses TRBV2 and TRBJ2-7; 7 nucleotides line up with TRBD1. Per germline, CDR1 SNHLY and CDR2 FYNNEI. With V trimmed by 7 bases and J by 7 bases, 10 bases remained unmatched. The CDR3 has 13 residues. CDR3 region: CASKDRERGEQYF. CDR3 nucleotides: TGTGCCAGCAAAGACAGGGAACGAGGGGAGCAGTACTTC.

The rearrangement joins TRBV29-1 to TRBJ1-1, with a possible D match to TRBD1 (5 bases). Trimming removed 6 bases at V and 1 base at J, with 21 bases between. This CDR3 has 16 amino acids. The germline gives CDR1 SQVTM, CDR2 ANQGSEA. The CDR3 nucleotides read TGCAGCGTAGTGGACATCACGGTCGGTTGGAACACTGAAGCTTTCTTT. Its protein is CSVVDITVGWNTEAFF.

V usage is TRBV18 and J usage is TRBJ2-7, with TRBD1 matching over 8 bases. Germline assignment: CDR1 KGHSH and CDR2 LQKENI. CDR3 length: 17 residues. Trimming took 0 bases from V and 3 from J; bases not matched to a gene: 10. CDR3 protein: CASSPPEYNRGNYEQYF. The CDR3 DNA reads TGTGCCAGCTCACCACCGGAGTATAACAGGGGGAACTACGAGCAGTACTTC.

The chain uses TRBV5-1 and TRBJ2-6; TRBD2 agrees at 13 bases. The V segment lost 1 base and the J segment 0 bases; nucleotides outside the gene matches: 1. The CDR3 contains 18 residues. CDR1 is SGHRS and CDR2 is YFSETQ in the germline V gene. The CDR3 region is CASSLTSGGASGANVLTF. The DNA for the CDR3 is TGCGCCAGCAGCTTGACTAGCGGGGGGGCCTCTGGGGCCAACGTCCTGACTTTC.

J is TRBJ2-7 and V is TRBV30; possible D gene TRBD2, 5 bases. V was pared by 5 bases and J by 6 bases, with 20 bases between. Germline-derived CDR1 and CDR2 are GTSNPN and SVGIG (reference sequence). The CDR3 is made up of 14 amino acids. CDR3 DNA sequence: TGTGCCTGGGGTGGGTCGCAGCTGGCGGGCGAGCAGTACTTC. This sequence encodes CAWGGSQLAGEQYF.

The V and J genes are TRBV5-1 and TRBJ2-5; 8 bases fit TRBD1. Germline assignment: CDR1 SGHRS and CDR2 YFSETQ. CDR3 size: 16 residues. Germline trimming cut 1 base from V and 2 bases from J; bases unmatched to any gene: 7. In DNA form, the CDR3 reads TGCGCCAGCAGCTTGAATTCAGGGGGCCCTCAAGAGACCCAGTACTTC. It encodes CASSLNSGGPQETQYF.

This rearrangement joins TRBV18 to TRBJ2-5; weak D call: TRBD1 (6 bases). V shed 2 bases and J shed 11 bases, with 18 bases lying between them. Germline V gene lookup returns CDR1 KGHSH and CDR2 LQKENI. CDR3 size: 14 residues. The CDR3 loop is CASSPTQGNDEQYF. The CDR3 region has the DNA TGTGCCAGCTCACCAACACAGGGAAATGATGAGCAGTACTTC.

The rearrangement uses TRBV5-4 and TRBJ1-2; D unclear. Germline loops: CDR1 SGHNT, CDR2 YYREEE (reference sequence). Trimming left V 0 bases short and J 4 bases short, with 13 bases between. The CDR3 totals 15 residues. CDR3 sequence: CASSLAAETLYGYTF. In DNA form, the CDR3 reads TGTGCCAGCAGCTTGGCCGCGGAAACTCTCTATGGCTACACCTTC.

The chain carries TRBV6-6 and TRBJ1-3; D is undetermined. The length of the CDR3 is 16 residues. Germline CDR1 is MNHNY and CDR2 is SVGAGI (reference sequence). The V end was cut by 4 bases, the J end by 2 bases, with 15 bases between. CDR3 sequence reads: CASSLSPSSPGNTIYF. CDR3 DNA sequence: TGTGCCAGCAGTTTATCCCCCTCCTCCCCTGGAAACACCATATATTTT.

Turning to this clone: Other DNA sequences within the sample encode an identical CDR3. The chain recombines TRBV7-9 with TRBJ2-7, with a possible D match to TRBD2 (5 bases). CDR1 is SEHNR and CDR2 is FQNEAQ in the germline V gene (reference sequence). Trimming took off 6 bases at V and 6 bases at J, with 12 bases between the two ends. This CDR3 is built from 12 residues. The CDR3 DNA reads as TGTGCCAGCAGTGAAGGAAGCGGCGAGCAGTACTTC. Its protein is CASSEGSGEQYF.

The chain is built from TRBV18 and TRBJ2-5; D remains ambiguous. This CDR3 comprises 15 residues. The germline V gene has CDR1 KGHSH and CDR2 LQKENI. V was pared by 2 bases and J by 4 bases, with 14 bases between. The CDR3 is CASSPNSRGPETQYF. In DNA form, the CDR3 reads TGTGCCAGCTCACCAAACTCCAGAGGCCCAGAGACCCAGTACTTC. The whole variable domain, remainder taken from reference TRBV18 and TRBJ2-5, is NAGVMQNPRHLVRRRGQEARLRCSPMKGHSHVYWYRQLPEEGLKFMVYLQKENIIDESGMPKERFSAEFPKEGPSILRIQQVVRGDSAAYFCASSPNSRGPETQYFGPGTRLLVL.

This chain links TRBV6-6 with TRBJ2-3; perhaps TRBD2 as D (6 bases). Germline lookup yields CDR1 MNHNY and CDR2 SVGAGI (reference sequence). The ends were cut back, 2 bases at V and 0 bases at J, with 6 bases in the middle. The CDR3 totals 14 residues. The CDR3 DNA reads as TGTGCCAGCAGTTACGGGGGGAGCACAGATACGCAGTATTTT. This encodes CASSYGGSTDTQYF.

The CDR3 nucleotides are TGTGCCAGCTCGTCCGACAGGGATTACGAGCAGTACTTC. As protein: CASSSDRDYEQYF. The chain carries TRBV18 and TRBJ2-7; 7 bases agree with TRBD1. CDR1 is KGHSH and CDR2 is LQKENI in the germline V gene. This CDR3 is built from 13 residues. Germline trimming cut 6 bases from V and 4 bases from J; bases unmatched to any gene: 6.

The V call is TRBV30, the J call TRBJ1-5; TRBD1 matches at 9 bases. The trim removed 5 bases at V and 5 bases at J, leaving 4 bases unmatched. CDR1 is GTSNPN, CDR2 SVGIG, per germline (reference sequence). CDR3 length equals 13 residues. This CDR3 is CAWGTGSDQPQHF. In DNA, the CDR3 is TGTGCCTGGGGGACAGGGTCCGATCAGCCCCAGCATTTT.

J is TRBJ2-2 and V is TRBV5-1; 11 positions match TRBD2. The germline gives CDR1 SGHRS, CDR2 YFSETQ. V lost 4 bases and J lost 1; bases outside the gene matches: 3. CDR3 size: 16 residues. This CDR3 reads CASSPGLAGNTGELFF. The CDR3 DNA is TGCGCCAGCAGCCCAGGACTAGCGGGGAACACCGGGGAGCTGTTTTTT.